This T cell receptor beta chain was recovered during a study of identical twins. In the case of this clonotype: The antigen remains unidentified.

Whole-study results and caveats: Findings depended on cross-sectional statistics rather than tracking the same donors. When twins shared out-of-frame alpha sequences, those sequences had excess low generation probability. For zero-insertion analyses, partial confounding could come from invariant MAIT and iNKT cells. For out-of-frame beta sequences, excess twin sharing was weaker.

TCRdb processed the 5' RACE reads anew with MiXCR; each CDR3 protein has one entry. This table has around 1.7 million distinct CDR3 sequences, about 30% appearing once. Sequenced input: cord blood. The sequence derives from a newborn girl in good health.

The CDR3 region is CASSPGPNQETQYF. The CDR3, as DNA: TGTGCCAGCTCCCCTGGGCCGAACCAAGAGACCCAGTACTTC. The V call is TRBV12-3 or TRBV12-4, the J call TRBJ2-5; D is ambiguous. The CDR3 has 14 residues. The V end lost 8 bases, the J end lost 0 bases, and 13 bases lay between the germline ends.